Given below is one T cell receptor (beta chain) in context. Its target is not known. One junction end does not reproduce the germline sequence, and a read error may be involved. The data were taken from a study of cytomegalovirus exposure and HLA in healthy donors. Whole-study findings and limits: The study listed some 160 cytomegalovirus-associated TCR beta chains. Compared with the approximately 700-donor mean, an Asian-associated ancestry cluster reportedly had fewer N-insertions, according to a later analysis. When analyzed later, a missense DCLRE1C variant was found to be linked to TCR beta V- and J-gene trimming.

PCR amplification relied on 60 Vbeta primers (plus 13 Jbeta primers). Sequencing used immunoSEQ multiplex PCR; TCRdb keeps in-frame clones, though not all of them. The data show 150,000 to 200,000 clones, about 85% seen once. CDR1 is KGHSH and CDR2 is LQKENI in the germline V gene. CDR3 length: 16 residues. V usage is TRBV18 and J usage is TRBJ1-1; D possibly corresponds to TRBD1 (6 bases). The receptor was derived from a woman aged 45-65 years in good health and CMV-seronegative. Material: PBMCs. The CDR3 sequence: CASSPQGVRGNTEAFF. CDR3 in DNA: TGTGCCAGCTCCCCACAAGGGGTCAGGGGTAACACTGAAGCTTTCTTT.